This passage covers 20 T cell receptor beta chains from one sample sequenced in a study of cytomegalovirus exposure and HLA in healthy donors (dated 2017 in TCRdb). Libraries came from the immunoSEQ multiplex PCR assay. A mixture of 60 forward primers for TCR Vbeta segments and 13 reverse primers for TCR Jbeta segments was used in the multiplex PCR. The table was pulled from immuneACCESS by TCRdb, which kept in-frame rearrangements only. Such tables lose some clones; where checked, under half of the loss comes from unresolved V genes, and the rest has no known cause. The sample includes 150,000 to 200,000 clones, with around 81% observed a single time. The ten largest clones take up roughly 2% of the sample. Specimen: PBMCs. All receptors derive from a woman aged 18-30 years in good health and CMV-seropositive.

V usage is TRBV18 and J usage is TRBJ2-1; 7 nucleotides align to TRBD2. With V trimmed by 5 bases and J by 8 bases, 18 bases remained unmatched. The CDR3 extends over 17 amino acids. Germline loops: CDR1 KGHSH, CDR2 LQKENI. CDR3 sequence reads: CASSYGGGGLTRHEQFF. In DNA, the CDR3 is TGTGCCAGCTCATACGGCGGCGGGGGTCTAACCAGACATGAGCAGTTCTTC.

The chain joins TRBV7-6 to TRBJ2-2; TRBD2 matches 7 bases. CDR3 length: 12 amino acids. Germline V gene lookup returns CDR1 SGHVS and CDR2 FNYEAQ. The J segment lost 4 bases and the V segment lost 8 bases, leaving 1 base of the junction unmatched. CDR3 residues: CASAGVTGELFF. In nucleotides, the CDR3 is TGTGCCAGCGCGGGGGTCACCGGGGAGCTGTTTTTT.

This chain connects TRBV7-9 to TRBJ1-5; 9 bases match TRBD1. The V and J ends lost 5 bases and 4 bases, in that order; junction bases with no gene match: 6. The CDR3 contains 15 residues. Germline V gives CDR1 SEHNR, CDR2 FQNEAQ (reference sequence). CDR3: CASSTTGTGNQPQHF. The CDR3 nucleotides read TGTGCCAGCAGCACGACCGGGACAGGGAATCAGCCCCAGCATTTT.

V is TRBV5-6 and J is TRBJ2-7, with no clear D. Trimming removed 0 bases from V and 6 bases from J, with 4 bases in between. From germline, CDR1 is SGHDT and CDR2 YYEEEE. This CDR3 is 11 amino acids long. The CDR3 DNA reads as TGTGCCAGCAGCTTGGGTCTCGAGCAGTACTTC. This sequence encodes CASSLGLEQYF.

This chain uses TRBV7-2 with TRBJ1-1, with D uncertain. Germline V gives CDR1 SGHTA, CDR2 FQGNSA. V dropped 2 bases and J dropped 3 bases, with 13 bases sitting between them. The length of the CDR3 is 15 residues. CDR3 bases: TGTGCCAGCAGCTTACGTCCCTACGGGGACACTGAAGCTTTCTTT. Protein sequence: CASSLRPYGDTEAFF.

This clone has only a few counts. The gene calls are TRBV6-5 and TRBJ1-6; 7 bases fit TRBD1. The germline V gene encodes CDR1 MNHEY and CDR2 SVGAGI. V lost 2 bases to trimming and J lost 10 bases; unmatched junction nucleotides: 8. The CDR3 contains 15 residues. The chain's CDR3 is CASSYGGGGGSPLHF. The CDR3 DNA reads TGTGCCAGCAGTTACGGCGGAGGGGGCGGGTCACCCCTCCACTTT.

The chain combines TRBV7-2 with TRBJ2-1, with 7 bases matching TRBD1. This CDR3 contains 15 residues. Germline V CDR1 and CDR2: SGHTA, FQGNSA. V shed 1 base and J 4 bases; nucleotides not matched to a gene: 4. CDR3 coding DNA: TGTGCCAGCAGCTTAGAGGGGGACAGATACAATGAGCAGTTCTTC. Translation gives CASSLEGDRYNEQFF. The full variable domain, rest sourced from reference TRBV7-2 and TRBJ2-1, is GAGVSQSPSNKVTEKGKDVELRCDPISGHTALYWYRQSLGQGLEFLIYFQGNSAPDKSGLPSDRFSAERTGGSVSTLTIQRTQQEDSAVYLCASSLEGDRYNEQFFGPGTRLTVL.

The V call is TRBV6-4, the J call TRBJ1-1; tentative D call: TRBD1 (5 bases). Germline CDR1 reads MRHNA; CDR2 reads SNTAGT. The CDR3 is made up of 11 amino acids. The V gene lost 7 bases and the J gene lost 5 bases, with 8 bases spanning the gap. CDR3 amino acids: CASKGETEAFF. In DNA, the CDR3 is TGTGCCAGCAAAGGGGAAACTGAAGCTTTCTTT.

This chain connects TRBV30 to TRBJ1-1; perhaps TRBD1 as D (6 bases). The V end was cut by 5 bases, the J end by 8 bases, with 15 bases between. There are 12 residues in the CDR3. CDR1 GTSNPN and CDR2 SVGIG come from the germline V gene (reference sequence). The CDR3 region has the DNA TGTGCCTGGGGGGTGGGGGCAGAAGAAGCTTTCTTT. Protein: CAWGVGAEEAFF.

The CDR3: CASSSPGQGARGGYTF. The CDR3, as DNA: TGTGCCAGCAGTTCCCCCGGACAGGGGGCGAGGGGGGGCTACACCTTC. This chain links TRBV28 with TRBJ1-2; 11 bases agree with TRBD1. CDR3 length: 16 residues. After removal of 4 bases from V and 8 bases from J, the junction contained 12 bases not matched to a gene. Germline V gene sequence: CDR1 MDHEN, CDR2 SYDVKM.

V and J are TRBV11-3 and TRBJ1-4, with D uncertain. The CDR3 is made up of 15 amino acids. V was shortened by 4 bases and J by 0 bases, with 9 bases between the two germline ends. The germline V gene encodes CDR1 SGHNT and CDR2 YENEEA. As DNA, the CDR3 is TGTGCCAGCAGCTCGAGAGGTGCAACTAATGAAAAACTGTTTTTT. Its protein product is CASSSRGATNEKLFF.

The chain couples TRBV29-1 to TRBJ1-2, with D hard to call. The germline V gene has CDR1 SQVTM and CDR2 ANQGSEA. V lost 5 bases and J 0 bases, leaving 10 bases between the germline ends. The CDR3 totals 13 residues. The CDR3 DNA reads as TGCAGCGTTTTAGCCGGAACTAACTATGGCTACACCTTC. Its translation: CSVLAGTNYGYTF.

The chain combines TRBV5-1 with TRBJ2-5; TRBD1 agrees at 8 bases. The germline V gene has CDR1 SGHRS and CDR2 YFSETQ. V was pared by 4 bases and J by 5 bases, with 7 bases of the junction left unmatched. The CDR3 is 14 residues long. The CDR3 spells CASSKGQVLETQYF. The CDR3 nucleotides are TGCGCCAGCAGCAAGGGACAGGTGCTCGAGACCCAGTACTTC.

J is TRBJ1-6 and V is TRBV27, with 7 positions matching TRBD1. In germline, CDR1 is MNHEY, CDR2 SMNVEV (reference sequence). CDR3 size: 16 residues. The V and J ends lost 5 bases and 7 bases, in that order; junction bases with no gene match: 11. The CDR3, as DNA: TGTGCCAGCAGTAGACAGGGAATTTTTGAGAATTCACCCCTCCACTTT. Amino acid sequence: CASSRQGIFENSPLHF.

V is TRBV4-2 and J is TRBJ2-5; 8 nucleotides align to TRBD2. V shed 3 bases and J 4 bases; nucleotides not matched to a gene: 10. The germline gives CDR1 LGHNA, CDR2 YNFKEQ. The CDR3 is 16 amino acids. The CDR3: CASSHVGAGGAETQYF. The CDR3 DNA sequence: TGTGCCAGCAGCCACGTCGGGGCCGGGGGGGCAGAGACCCAGTACTTC.

Regarding this clone: Other DNA sequences of this sample code for an identical CDR3. The chain combines TRBV4-1 with TRBJ2-1, with 8 bases lining up with TRBD2. The length of the CDR3 is 16 residues. Trimming removed 4 bases from V and 0 bases from J; junction bases left unmatched: 5. The germline gives CDR1 MGHRA, CDR2 YSYEKL. The CDR3 nucleotides are TGCGCCAGCAGCCCGCTCCGGGGGGGCTCCTACAATGAGCAGTTCTTC. Residues: CASSPLRGGSYNEQFF.

This chain uses TRBV6-5 with TRBJ1-4; D not certain. This CDR3 has 15 amino acids. Germline-derived CDR1 and CDR2 are MNHEY and SVGAGI. The V end lost 4 bases, the J end lost 4 bases, and 13 bases lay between the germline ends. The CDR3 loop is CASSSDGSNNEKLFF. For the CDR3, the DNA is TGTGCCAGCAGTTCCGACGGGAGTAATAATGAAAAACTGTTTTTT.

A single count supports this clone. The chain uses TRBV11-2 and TRBJ2-2, with D maybe TRBD1 (6 bases). With 5 bases removed from V and 3 bases from J, the gap between germline ends came to 19 bases. Germline CDR1 SGHAT, CDR2 FQNNGV. This CDR3 is 17 amino acids long. Here the CDR3 DNA reads TGTGCCAGCAGCCCAGGACAGACGAGGCCCGACACCGGGGAGCTGTTTTTT. It codes for CASSPGQTRPDTGELFF.

The chain carries TRBV4-2 and TRBJ2-1; D might be TRBD2 (5 bases). V was pared by 0 bases and J by 3 bases, with 15 bases between. The germline CDR1 and CDR2 sequences are LGHNA and YNFKEQ. The CDR3 totals 17 residues. The CDR3 DNA is TGTGCCAGCAGCCAAGATTGGGCCGTAGCGAGCTACAATGAGCAGTTCTTC. Its translation is CASSQDWAVASYNEQFF.

The J gene is TRBJ1-1, the V gene TRBV7-9; D is unresolved. The CDR3 is 13 amino acids. Germline V lookup: CDR1 SEHNR, CDR2 FQNEAQ (reference sequence). V shed 1 base and J shed 3 bases, with 6 bases lying between them. CDR3 DNA: TGTGCCAGCAGCTTAGAACGGGACACTGAAGCTTTCTTT. It specifies CASSLERDTEAFF.